These 2 T cell receptor beta chains came from one sample sequenced in a study of regulatory and conventional T cells in RAG deficiency. Sequencing was performed with immunoSEQ multiplex PCR; in TCRdb, only in-frame clones are kept and a portion is missing. Found here are about 34,000 clones, about three quarters of them singletons; the top ten hold 3% to 4%. Blood CD4+ CD25-low CD127-high conventional T cells supplied the genomic DNA template. This sample was shared with a second study, whose subject was regulatory T cells. That study reports: The PCR used 52 TRBV and 13 TRBJ primers.

The sequenced sample consisted of CD4+ effector T cells sorted from blood. All receptors derive from a human donor in good health.

This chain uses TRBV5-3 with TRBJ1-1; D not certain. TRBV5-3 is classed as an ORF, of uncertain function. Trimming removed 1 base at V and 2 bases at J, with 12 bases between. CDR3 length: 15 residues. The CDR3 DNA sequence: TGTGCCAGAAGCTTGCCCGGGAGACCTAACACTGAAGCTTTCTTT. It codes for CARSLPGRPNTEAFF.

The chain couples TRBV10-3 to TRBJ2-5; D uncertain. V was clipped by 3 bases and J by 4 bases, with 3 bases between them. Germline V gene lookup returns CDR1 ENHRY and CDR2 SYGVKD. This CDR3 has 11 amino acids. This CDR3 reads CAISEGETQYF. CDR3 DNA sequence: TGTGCCATCAGTGAAGGAGAGACCCAGTACTTC.